This T cell receptor beta chain was recovered during a study of shared clonotypes between healthy human individuals. Study results and limitations: The genetic and exposure-history diversity represented was limited by few donors.

Naive CD45RA+ and memory CD45RA-negative subsets were split from CD4+ cells. Study processing details: For the immunoSEQ data, sequences were junction-only without quality scores, so filtering differed. Measured with immunoSEQ multiplex PCR; TCRdb has only the in-frame clones, and not every one. V, J and clone size were drawn from that table, and D and trimming were deduced from the DNA. The data hold nearly 1 million clones, with approximately 80% observed a single time. Germline lookup yields CDR1 ENHRY and CDR2 SYGVKD. The CDR3 covers 13 residues. To note about this clone: Its specificity is unknown.

The TCR originated in a man younger than 35 in good health. This chain links TRBV10-3 with TRBJ1-2; 11 bases agree with TRBD1. The sample was memory CD4+ T cells sorted from blood. Sample subset: CD45RA-negative fraction. CDR3 residues: CGISLDRGQSYTF. In DNA, the CDR3 is TGTGGTATTAGTCTGGACAGGGGGCAGAGCTACACCTTC.